This T cell receptor beta chain was profiled in a study of cytomegalovirus exposure and HLA in healthy donors. Overall study: The roughly 130 validation repertoires used the same platform as the 666 first-cohort repertoires, a later analysis reported. General study findings and limits: The study labeled roughly 160 TCR beta chains cytomegalovirus-associated. A classifier reportedly called cytomegalovirus status with high sensitivity and specificity.

The validation cohort, a group of 120 or so subjects, included the donors and was separate from the roughly 670-subject first cohort. As concerns this clone: Antigen specificity is unknown.

Germline V gene data show CDR1 as LGHNA and CDR2 as YNFKEQ. Trimming at V came to 4 bases and at J to 5 bases, leaving 10 bases not matched to a gene. The CDR3 consists of 15 residues. Clones were read by immunoSEQ multiplex PCR, and TCRdb kept only the in-frame ones, dropping some. The sample lists around 190,000 clones; about 84% were seen once. The J gene is TRBJ2-5, the V gene TRBV4-2; 7 nucleotides align to TRBD2. Sequenced input: PBMCs. This sequence originates from a woman aged 18 to 35 in good health and CMV-seronegative. CDR3 sequence (DNA): TGTGCCAGCAGCCTCAATAACCGGGGGGAGGAGACCCAGTACTTC. It is translated as CASSLNNRGEETQYF.